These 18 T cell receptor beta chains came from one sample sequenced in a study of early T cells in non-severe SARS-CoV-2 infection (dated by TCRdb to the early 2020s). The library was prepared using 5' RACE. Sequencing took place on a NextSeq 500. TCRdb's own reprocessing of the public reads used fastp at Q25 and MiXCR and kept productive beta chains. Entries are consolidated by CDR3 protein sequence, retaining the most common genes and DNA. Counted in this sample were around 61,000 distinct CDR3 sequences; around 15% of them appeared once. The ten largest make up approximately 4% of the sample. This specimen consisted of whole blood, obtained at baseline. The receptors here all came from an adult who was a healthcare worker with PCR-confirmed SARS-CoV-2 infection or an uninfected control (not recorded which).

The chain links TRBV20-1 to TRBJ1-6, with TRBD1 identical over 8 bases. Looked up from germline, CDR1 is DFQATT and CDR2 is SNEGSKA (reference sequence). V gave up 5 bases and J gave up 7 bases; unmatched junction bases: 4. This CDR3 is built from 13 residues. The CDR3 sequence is CSAQTGVNSPLHF. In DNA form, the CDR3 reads TGCAGTGCTCAGACAGGGGTGAATTCACCCCTCCACTTT.

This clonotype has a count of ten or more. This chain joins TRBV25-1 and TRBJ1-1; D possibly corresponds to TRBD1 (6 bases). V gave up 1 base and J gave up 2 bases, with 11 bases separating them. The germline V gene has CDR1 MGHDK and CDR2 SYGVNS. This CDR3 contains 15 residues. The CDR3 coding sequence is TGTGCCAGCAGTGAATTTGGGGGGGCAAACACTGAAGCTTTCTTT. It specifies CASSEFGGANTEAFF.

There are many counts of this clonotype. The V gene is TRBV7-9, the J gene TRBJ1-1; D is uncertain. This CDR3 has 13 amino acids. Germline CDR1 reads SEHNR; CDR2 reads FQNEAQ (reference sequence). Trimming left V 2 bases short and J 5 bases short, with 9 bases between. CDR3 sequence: CASSLSRQTEAFF. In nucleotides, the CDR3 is TGTGCCAGCAGCTTATCTAGGCAGACTGAAGCTTTCTTT.

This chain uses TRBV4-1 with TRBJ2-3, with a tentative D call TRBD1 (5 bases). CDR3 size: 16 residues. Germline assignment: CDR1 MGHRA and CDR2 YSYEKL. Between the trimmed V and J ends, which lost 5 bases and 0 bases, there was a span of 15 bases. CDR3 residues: CASSDLGLVSTDTQYF. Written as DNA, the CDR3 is TGCGCCAGCAGCGACCTGGGGCTAGTGAGCACAGATACGCAGTATTTT.

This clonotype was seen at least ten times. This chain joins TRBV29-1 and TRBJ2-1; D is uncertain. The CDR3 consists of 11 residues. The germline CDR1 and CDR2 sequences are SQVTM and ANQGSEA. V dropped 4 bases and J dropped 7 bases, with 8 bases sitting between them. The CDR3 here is CSVAWGNEQFF. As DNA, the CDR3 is TGCAGCGTTGCCTGGGGTAATGAGCAGTTCTTC.

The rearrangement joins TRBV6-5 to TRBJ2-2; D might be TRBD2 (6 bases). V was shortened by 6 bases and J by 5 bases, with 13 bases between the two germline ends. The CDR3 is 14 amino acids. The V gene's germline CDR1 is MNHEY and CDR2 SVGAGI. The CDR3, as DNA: TGTGCCAGCAGGCCTGGGACTTCAACCGGGGAGCTGTTTTTT. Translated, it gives CASRPGTSTGELFF.

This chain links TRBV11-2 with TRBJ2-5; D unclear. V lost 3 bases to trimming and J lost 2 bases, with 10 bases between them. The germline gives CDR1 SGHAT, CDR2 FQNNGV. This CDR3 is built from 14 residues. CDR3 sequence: CASSFVQIQETQYF. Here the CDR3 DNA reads TGTGCCAGCAGCTTTGTGCAGATACAAGAGACCCAGTACTTC.

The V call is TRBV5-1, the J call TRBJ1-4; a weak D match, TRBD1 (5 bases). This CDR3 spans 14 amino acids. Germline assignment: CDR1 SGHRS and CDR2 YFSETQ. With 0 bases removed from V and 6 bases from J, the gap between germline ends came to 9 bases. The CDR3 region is CASSLAGTDEKLFF. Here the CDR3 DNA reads TGCGCCAGCAGCTTGGCCGGGACGGATGAAAAACTGTTTTTT.

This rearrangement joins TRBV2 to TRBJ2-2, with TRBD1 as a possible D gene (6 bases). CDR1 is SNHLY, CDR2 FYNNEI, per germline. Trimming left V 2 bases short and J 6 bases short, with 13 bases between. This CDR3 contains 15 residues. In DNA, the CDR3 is TGTGCCAGCAGTGAACGCCAGGGGTACCCCGGGGAGCTGTTTTTT. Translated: CASSERQGYPGELFF. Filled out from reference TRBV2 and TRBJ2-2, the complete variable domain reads EPEVTQTPSHQVTQMGQEVILRCVPISNHLYFYWYRQILGQKVEFLVSFYNNEISEKSEIFDDQFSVERPDGSNFTLKIRSTKLEDSAMYFCASSERQGYPGELFFGEGSRLTVL.

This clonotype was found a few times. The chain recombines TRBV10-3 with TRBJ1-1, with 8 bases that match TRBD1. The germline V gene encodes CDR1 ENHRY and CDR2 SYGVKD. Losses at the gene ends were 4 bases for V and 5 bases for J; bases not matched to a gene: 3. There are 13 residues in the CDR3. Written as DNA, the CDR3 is TGTGCCATCAGTGTTACAGGGGGTACTGAAGCTTTCTTT. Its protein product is CAISVTGGTEAFF.

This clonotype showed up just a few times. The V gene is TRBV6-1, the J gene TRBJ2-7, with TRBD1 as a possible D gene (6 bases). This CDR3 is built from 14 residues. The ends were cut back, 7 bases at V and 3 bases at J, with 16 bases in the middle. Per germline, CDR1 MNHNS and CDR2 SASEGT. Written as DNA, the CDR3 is TGTGCCAGCATGAGTCAGGGGAGAGGCTACGAGCAGTACTTC. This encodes CASMSQGRGYEQYF.

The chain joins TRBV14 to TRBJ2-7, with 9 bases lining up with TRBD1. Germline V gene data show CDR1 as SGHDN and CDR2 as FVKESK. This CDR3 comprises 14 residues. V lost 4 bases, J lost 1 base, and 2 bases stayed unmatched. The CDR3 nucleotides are TGTGCCAGCAGCCCGGACAGGGGATCCTACGAGCAGTACTTC. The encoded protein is CASSPDRGSYEQYF.

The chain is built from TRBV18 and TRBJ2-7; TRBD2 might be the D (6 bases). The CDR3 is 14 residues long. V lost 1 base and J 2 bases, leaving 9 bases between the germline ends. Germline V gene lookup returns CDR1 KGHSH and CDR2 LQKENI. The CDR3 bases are TGTGCCAGCTCACCACGGGGACTGCCCTACGAGCAGTACTTC. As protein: CASSPRGLPYEQYF.

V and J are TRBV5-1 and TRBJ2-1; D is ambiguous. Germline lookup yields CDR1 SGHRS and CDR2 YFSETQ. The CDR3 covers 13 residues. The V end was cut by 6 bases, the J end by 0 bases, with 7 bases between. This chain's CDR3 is CASTTASYNEQFF. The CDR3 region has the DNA TGCGCCAGCACCACAGCCTCCTACAATGAGCAGTTCTTC.

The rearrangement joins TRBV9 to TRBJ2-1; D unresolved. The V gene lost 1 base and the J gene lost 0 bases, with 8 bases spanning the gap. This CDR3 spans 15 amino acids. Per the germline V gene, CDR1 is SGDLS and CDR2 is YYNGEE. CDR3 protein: CASSVQESSYNEQFF. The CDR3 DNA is TGTGCCAGCAGCGTACAGGAAAGCTCCTACAATGAGCAGTTCTTC.

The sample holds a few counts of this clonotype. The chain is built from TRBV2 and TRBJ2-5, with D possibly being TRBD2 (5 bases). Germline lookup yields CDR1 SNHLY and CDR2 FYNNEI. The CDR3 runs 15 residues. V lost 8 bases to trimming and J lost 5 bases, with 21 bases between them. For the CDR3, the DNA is TGTGCCAGCGCGGAAGGGCTACCGACTATTGAGACCCAGTACTTC. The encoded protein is CASAEGLPTIETQYF.

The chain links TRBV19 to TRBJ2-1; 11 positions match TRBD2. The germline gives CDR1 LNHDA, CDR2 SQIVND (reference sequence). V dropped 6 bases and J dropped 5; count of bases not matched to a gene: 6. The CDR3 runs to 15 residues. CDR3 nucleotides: TGTGCCAGTAGCCATACTAGCGGGAGAAACAATGAGCAGTTCTTC. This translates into CASSHTSGRNNEQFF.

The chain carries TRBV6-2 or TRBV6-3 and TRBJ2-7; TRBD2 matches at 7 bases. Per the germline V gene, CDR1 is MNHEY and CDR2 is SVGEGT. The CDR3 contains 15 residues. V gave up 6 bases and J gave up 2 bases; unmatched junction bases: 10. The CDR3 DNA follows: TGTGCCAGCAGAGGACTAGTACGAGGAGCCTACGAGCAGTACTTC. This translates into CASRGLVRGAYEQYF.